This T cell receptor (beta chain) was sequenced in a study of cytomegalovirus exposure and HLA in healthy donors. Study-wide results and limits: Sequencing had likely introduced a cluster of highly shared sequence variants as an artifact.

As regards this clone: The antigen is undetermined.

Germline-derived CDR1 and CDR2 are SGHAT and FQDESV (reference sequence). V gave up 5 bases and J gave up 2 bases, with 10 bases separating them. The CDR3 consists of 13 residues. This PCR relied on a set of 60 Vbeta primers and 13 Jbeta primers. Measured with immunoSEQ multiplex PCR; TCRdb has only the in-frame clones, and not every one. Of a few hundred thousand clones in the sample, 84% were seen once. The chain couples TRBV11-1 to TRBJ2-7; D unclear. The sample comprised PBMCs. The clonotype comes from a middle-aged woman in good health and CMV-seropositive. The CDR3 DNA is TGTGCCAGCAGCCCTGGGCCAGCCTACGAGCAGTACTTC. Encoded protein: CASSPGPAYEQYF.